These 23 T cell receptor beta chains were sequenced from one sample in a study of T cell repertoires in MIS-A myocarditis. Generated by immunoSEQ multiplex PCR, the TCRdb table keeps only in-frame clones and is missing some. In the table there are around 10,000 clones, around 89% of which are singletons. Sequenced material: thoracic lymph node tissue obtained at autopsy. These receptors were taken from a man between 18 and 35 years old with fulminant myocarditis from multisystem inflammatory syndrome in adults (MIS-A) after COVID-19.

The chain joins TRBV29-1 to TRBJ1-1, with D maybe TRBD1 (6 bases). Looked up from germline, CDR1 is SQVTM and CDR2 is ANQGSEA. The CDR3 length is 13 residues. Trimming took off 4 bases at V and 3 bases at J, with 12 bases between the two ends. The CDR3 loop is CSVVGAEDTEAFF. In DNA, the CDR3 is TGCAGCGTTGTGGGGGCTGAGGACACTGAAGCTTTCTTT.

The chain uses TRBV5-4 and TRBJ2-1; 7 nucleotides align to TRBD1. The CDR3 is 15 residues long. J lost 6 bases, V lost 1 base, and 7 bases had no gene match. From germline, CDR1 is SGHNT and CDR2 YYREEE (reference sequence). CDR3 in amino acids: CASSLWNRGINEQFF. The CDR3 DNA reads TGTGCCAGCAGCTTGTGGAACAGGGGAATCAATGAGCAGTTCTTC.

The chain combines TRBV4-2 with TRBJ2-3, with D perhaps matching TRBD2 (6 bases). Germline loops: CDR1 LGHNA, CDR2 YNFKEQ. V was pared by 1 base and J by 3 bases, with 11 bases between. This CDR3 contains 15 residues. This CDR3 is CASSQGGVGTDTQYF. CDR3 bases: TGTGCCAGCAGCCAAGGGGGGGTTGGAACAGATACGCAGTATTTT.

The chain carries TRBV10-2 and TRBJ2-3; the match to TRBD1 covers 10 bases. The germline V gene encodes CDR1 WSHSY and CDR2 SAAADI. V lost 2 bases to trimming and J lost 6 bases; unmatched junction nucleotides: 11. CDR3 length: 17 amino acids. Here the CDR3 DNA reads TGCGCCAGCAGTGAGGGGAAAACCGGGACAGGGGTGGATACGCAGTATTTT. Its translation: CASSEGKTGTGVDTQYF.

The chain employs TRBV19 and TRBJ1-1; no definite D call. There are 11 residues in the CDR3. Trimming cost V 7 bases and J 4 bases, with 7 bases left between them. Germline CDR1 LNHDA, CDR2 SQIVND (reference sequence). The CDR3, as DNA: TGTGCCAGTATATTGGGCACTGAAGCTTTCTTT. Encoded protein: CASILGTEAFF.

The V call is TRBV27, the J call TRBJ1-4; TRBD1 matches at 8 bases. Germline lookup yields CDR1 MNHEY and CDR2 SMNVEV (reference sequence). The junction had 9 bases not matched to a gene; V was cut back by 6 bases and J by 0 bases. The CDR3 length is 17 residues. The CDR3 nucleotides read TGTGCCAGCAGGTCTGGACAGGGAGGATCAACTAATGAAAAACTGTTTTTT. Protein sequence: CASRSGQGGSTNEKLFF.

V is TRBV11-2 and J is TRBJ2-6, with D hard to call. Trimming took off 2 bases at V and 1 base at J, with 12 bases between the two ends. The germline V gene encodes CDR1 SGHAT and CDR2 FQNNGV. The CDR3 runs 17 residues. The CDR3 DNA is TGTGCCAGCAGCTTATTTTATCAAGGGTCTGGGGCCAACGTCCTGACTTTC. Amino acid sequence: CASSLFYQGSGANVLTF.

The chain combines TRBV4-1 with TRBJ1-5; D is undetermined. The germline V gene has CDR1 MGHRA and CDR2 YSYEKL. Deletions cut 0 bases from V and 5 bases from J, with 5 bases between. The CDR3 has 13 amino acids. The CDR3 is CASSQDVHQPQHF. CDR3 nucleotides: TGCGCCAGCAGCCAAGATGTCCATCAGCCCCAGCATTTT.

V and J are TRBV7-2 and TRBJ2-2, with D unresolved. The CDR3 runs to 14 residues. Germline V CDR1 and CDR2: SGHTA, FQGNSA. Trimming took 1 base from V and 4 from J, leaving 7 bases between them. CDR3 loop: CASSLDGFTGELFF. The CDR3, as DNA: TGTGCCAGCAGCTTAGACGGCTTCACCGGGGAGCTGTTTTTT.

This chain connects TRBV13 to TRBJ2-1; D is unclear. Germline lookup yields CDR1 PRHDT and CDR2 FYEKMQ (reference sequence). With 3 bases removed from V and 9 bases from J, the gap between germline ends came to 6 bases. The CDR3 is 11 residues long. DNA for the CDR3: TGTGCCAGCAGCTTGAAGAGTGAGCAGTTCTTC. It encodes CASSLKSEQFF.

V is TRBV3-1 (or the pseudogene TRBV3-2) and J is TRBJ2-5; D remains unclear. Trimming shortened V by 5 bases and J by 3 bases, and 13 bases separated the two germline ends. CDR3 length equals 14 residues. The germline CDR1 and CDR2 sequences are LGHDT and YNNKEL (reference sequence). The CDR3 DNA reads as TGTGCCAGCAGCAATGACGGCGCAGAAGAGACCCAGTACTTC. Its protein is CASSNDGAEETQYF.

This clone was detected once. The chain carries TRBV21-1 and TRBJ1-5. TRBV21-1 is flagged as a pseudogene. This CDR3 is 12 amino acids long. In nucleotides, the CDR3 is TGTGCCAGCAGCTCGGGCAATCAGCCCCAGCATTTT. This codes for CASSSGNQPQHF.

This clone was seen only once. J is TRBJ2-7 and V is TRBV28; 7 bases are a match to TRBD1. The CDR3 is 13 residues long. Trimming took 4 bases from V and 5 from J; bases not matched to a gene: 5. The V gene's germline CDR1 is MDHEN and CDR2 SYDVKM. CDR3 bases: TGTGCCAGCAGTTCGACAGGGAAAGACGAGCAGTACTTC. The encoded protein is CASSSTGKDEQYF.

V is TRBV6-4 and J is TRBJ2-1; TRBD1 agrees at 8 bases. CDR3 size: 15 residues. Trimming took 5 bases from V and 1 from J; bases not matched to a gene: 4. The germline gives CDR1 MRHNA, CDR2 SNTAGT. The CDR3 nucleotides read TGTGCCAGCAGTTTGGACAGGGTTTCCTACAATGAGCAGTTCTTC. Protein sequence: CASSLDRVSYNEQFF.

The V and J genes are TRBV10-3 and TRBJ1-1; possible D gene TRBD1, 5 bases. Deletions cut 7 bases from V and 3 bases from J, with 15 bases between. CDR3 size: 14 residues. Germline CDR1 reads ENHRY; CDR2 reads SYGVKD. As DNA, the CDR3 is TGTGCCATCACAGGGTACCGGGGGGACACTGAAGCTTTCTTT. Its translation is CAITGYRGDTEAFF.

The chain couples TRBV18 to TRBJ1-6; D is unclear. The length of the CDR3 is 12 residues. Germline loops: CDR1 KGHSH, CDR2 LQKENI. The V and J ends lost 2 bases and 7 bases respectively, with 3 bases between them. The CDR3 loop reads CASSPTNSPLHF. In nucleotides, the CDR3 is TGTGCCAGCTCACCAACGAATTCACCCCTCCACTTT.

The genes are TRBV9 and TRBJ2-6; TRBD2 matches at 9 bases. J lost 0 bases, V lost 0 bases, and 4 bases had no gene match. CDR1 SGDLS and CDR2 YYNGEE come from the germline V gene. This CDR3 has 18 amino acids. The CDR3 region is CASSVATGLASGANVLTF. CDR3 nucleotide sequence: TGTGCCAGCAGCGTAGCTACGGGACTAGCCTCTGGGGCCAACGTCCTGACTTTC. Supplemented by reference TRBV9 and TRBJ2-6, the full variable domain reads DSGVTQTPKHLITATGQRVTLRCSPRSGDLSVYWYQQSLDQGLQFLIQYYNGEERAKGNILERFSAQQFPDLHSELNLSSLELGDSALYFCASSVATGLASGANVLTFGAGSRLTVL.

This clone has only one observation. This chain links TRBV2 with TRBJ2-7; D call uncertain. V was pared by 5 bases and J by 2 bases, with 13 bases between. This CDR3 is built from 14 residues. CDR1 SNHLY and CDR2 FYNNEI come from the germline V gene. The CDR3 loop reads CASSLAPGAYEQYF. Here the CDR3 DNA reads TGTGCCAGCAGTTTAGCCCCGGGTGCCTACGAGCAGTACTTC.

The CDR3 nucleotides read TGCGCCAGCGCTCGGGATACGAACACCGGGGAGCTGTTTTTT. Protein sequence: CASARDTNTGELFF. The V call is TRBV5-1, the J call TRBJ2-2, with D maybe TRBD2 (5 bases). Germline loops: CDR1 SGHRS, CDR2 YFSETQ. The length of the CDR3 is 14 residues. Trimming took 7 bases from V and 0 from J, leaving 10 bases between them.

The genes are TRBV19 and TRBJ1-5; D unclear. Germline V lookup: CDR1 LNHDA, CDR2 SQIVND (reference sequence). Trimming took off 3 bases at V and 5 bases at J, with 8 bases between the two ends. The CDR3 is 13 residues long. CDR3 sequence reads: CASSMGRDQPQHF. The CDR3 DNA reads TGTGCCAGTAGTATGGGCAGAGATCAGCCCCAGCATTTT. The complete variable domain, with remaining parts taken from reference TRBV19 and TRBJ1-5, reads DGGITQSPKYLFRKEGQNVTLSCEQNLNHDAMYWYRQDPGQGLRLIYYSQIVNDFQKGDIAEGYSVSREKKESFPLTVTSAQKNPTAFYLCASSMGRDQPQHFGDGTRLSIL.

This chain connects TRBV5-1 to TRBJ1-3, with 7 bases fitting TRBD1. The CDR3 spans 14 residues. Germline trimming cut 0 bases from V and 4 bases from J; bases unmatched to any gene: 1. Germline V CDR1 and CDR2: SGHRS, YFSETQ. The CDR3 reads CASSLATGGNTIYF. CDR3 nucleotide sequence: TGCGCCAGCAGCTTGGCGACAGGGGGAAACACCATATATTTT.

The CDR3 protein is CAGVKDSSYEQYF. The CDR3 bases are TGTGCCGGCGTAAAGGACAGTTCCTACGAGCAGTACTTC. The chain is built from TRBV7-9 and TRBJ2-7; a weak D match, TRBD1 (6 bases). Germline CDR1 reads SEHNR; CDR2 reads FQNEAQ (reference sequence). Deletions cut 11 bases from V and 1 base from J, with 15 bases between. The CDR3 consists of 13 residues.

This clone was seen just once. The chain employs TRBV27 and TRBJ1-6, with D uncertain. Between the trimmed V and J ends, which lost 7 bases and 11 bases, there was a span of 21 bases. This CDR3 region has 15 residues. Per the germline V gene, CDR1 is MNHEY and CDR2 is SMNVEV (reference sequence). The chain's CDR3 is CASTQTGLVTTPLHF. The CDR3 nucleotides read TGTGCCAGCACACAGACCGGACTCGTAACGACACCCCTCCACTTT.